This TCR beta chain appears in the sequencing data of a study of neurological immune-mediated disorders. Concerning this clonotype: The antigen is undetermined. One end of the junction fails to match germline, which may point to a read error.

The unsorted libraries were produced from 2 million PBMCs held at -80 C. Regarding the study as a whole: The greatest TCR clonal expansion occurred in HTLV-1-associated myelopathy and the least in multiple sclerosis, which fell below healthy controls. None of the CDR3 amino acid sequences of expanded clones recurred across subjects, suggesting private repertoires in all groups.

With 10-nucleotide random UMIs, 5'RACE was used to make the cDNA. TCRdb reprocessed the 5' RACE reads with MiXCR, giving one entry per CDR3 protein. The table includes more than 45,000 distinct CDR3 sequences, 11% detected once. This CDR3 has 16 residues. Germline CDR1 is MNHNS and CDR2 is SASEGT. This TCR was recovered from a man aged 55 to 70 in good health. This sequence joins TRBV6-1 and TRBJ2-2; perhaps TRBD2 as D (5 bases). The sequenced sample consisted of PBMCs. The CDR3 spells CVSSELEGRNTGELFF. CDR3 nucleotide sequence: TGTGTCAGCAGTGAACTAGAGGGAAGGAACACCGGGGAGCTGTTTTTT.